This T cell receptor beta chain derives from a study of PD-1 blockade in classical Hodgkin lymphoma. Findings and caveats of the study: Reports indicated that newly diagnosed patients had lower baseline TCR diversity than healthy donors did.

The data were produced by immunoSEQ multiplex PCR, yet TCRdb's version contains in-frame clones alone and is incomplete. Of over 25,000 clones in the sample, roughly 90% are singletons; the top ten hold about 0.32%. Of note for this clone: The target antigen is unknown.

Time point denoted: newly diagnosed, previously untreated cHL patient sample. Researchers used magnetic negative selection to pull out pure CD4+ T cells from thawed PBMCs. Comparison relied on PBMCs that came from newly diagnosed, untreated classical Hodgkin lymphoma. Germline CDR1 MNHEY, CDR2 SMNVEV (reference sequence). This CDR3 has 15 amino acids. V lost 4 bases to trimming and J lost 2 bases; unmatched junction nucleotides: 6. The gene calls are TRBV27 and TRBJ2-7; 9 bases agree with TRBD2. This clonotype originated in a human donor with classical Hodgkin lymphoma. The specimen sequenced was CD4+ T cells from blood. CDR3 residues: CASSSGTSFPYEQYF. CDR3 coding DNA: TGTGCCAGCAGTTCTGGGACTAGCTTCCCCTACGAGCAGTACTTC.